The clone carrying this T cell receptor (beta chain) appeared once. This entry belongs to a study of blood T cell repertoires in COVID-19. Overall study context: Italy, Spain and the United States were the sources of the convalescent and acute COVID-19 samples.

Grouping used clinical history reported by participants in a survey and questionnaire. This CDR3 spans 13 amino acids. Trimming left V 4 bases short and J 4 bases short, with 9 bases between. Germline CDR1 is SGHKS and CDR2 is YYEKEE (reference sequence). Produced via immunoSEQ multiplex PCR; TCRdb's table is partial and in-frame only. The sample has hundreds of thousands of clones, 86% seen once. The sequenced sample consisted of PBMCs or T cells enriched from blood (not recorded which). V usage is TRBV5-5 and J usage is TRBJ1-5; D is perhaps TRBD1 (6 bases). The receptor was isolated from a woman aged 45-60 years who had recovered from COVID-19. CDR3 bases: TGTGCCAGCAGCCCCGACAGGAATCAGCCCCAGCATTTT. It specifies CASSPDRNQPQHF. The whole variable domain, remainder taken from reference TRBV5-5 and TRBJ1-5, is DAGVTQSPTHLIKTRGQQVTLRCSPISGHKSVSWYQQVLGQGPQFIFQYYEKEERGRGNFPDRFSARQFPNYSSELNVNALLLGDSALYLCASSPDRNQPQHFGDGTRLSIL.